Listed below are T cell receptor beta chains from one sample, sequenced in a study of T cells after yellow fever vaccination. From the 5' RACE reads, TCRdb called clonotypes with MiXCR, one entry per CDR3 protein. The sample lists under 300,000 distinct CDR3 sequences, 10% to 15% occurring once. Sequenced here: CD4+ T cells sorted from PBMCs, sampled 45 days after the yellow fever booster vaccination. The receptors come from a man aged 30 to 45 who received the YFV17D yellow fever vaccine. CDR3s include the opening cysteine and the closing phenylalanine or tryptophan. Fields, in order: clone size, V gene, D gene, J gene, CDR3 length, CDR3 DNA, CDR3 protein. The D gene is left open where the match is weak. Size tells how often a clone was seen (once, few, many) or the class of an expanded clone, and some rows leave it out.

many	TRBV20-1	TRBD1	TRBJ1-5	14	TGCAGTGCTAGGGTCCCGGGACAGGTGCTCCTCCAGCATTTT	CSARVPGQVLLQHF
.	TRBV25-1	TRBD1	TRBJ1-1	15	TGTGCCAGCTCACAGGGGGCCTCGATGAACACTGAAGCTTTCTTT	CASSQGASMNTEAFF
.	TRBV11-2	.	TRBJ2-7	15	TGTGCCAGCAGCCCCGCGACACCGACTTACTACGAGCAGTACTTC	CASSPATPTYYEQYF
.	TRBV29-1	.	TRBJ2-7	13	TGCAGCGTTGAGCGACAGGCGAACTACGAGCAGTACTTC	CSVERQANYEQYF
.	TRBV7-9	.	TRBJ2-1	14	TGTACCAGCAGCTTACTCATCGGGGTAGATGAGCAGTTCTTC	CTSSLLIGVDEQFF
.	TRBV29-1	.	TRBJ2-1	11	TGCACCGTTGTTATTATCGATGAGCAGTTCTTC	CTVVIIDEQFF
.	TRBV11-2	TRBD2	TRBJ2-7	15	TGTGCCAGCAGCTTAGCGTCTAGCGGGGTCTACGAGCAGTACTTC	CASSLASSGVYEQYF
.	TRBV10-2	TRBD1	TRBJ2-3	16	TGCGCCAGCAGAAACAGGGGGACAGGGTCATCAGATACGCAGTATTTT	CASRNRGTGSSDTQYF
few	TRBV25-1	.	TRBJ2-7	13	TGTGCCAGCAGGCAGGGTAACACCAACGAGCAGTACTTC	CASRQGNTNEQYF
few	TRBV5-1	.	TRBJ1-2	13	TGCGCCAGCAGTGGGGAGCGTGGCTATGGCTACACCTTC	CASSGERGYGYTF
.	TRBV5-6	.	TRBJ1-4	16	TGTGCCAGCAGTCCTCTAGCAGGTTCAACTAATGAAAAACTGTTTTTT	CASSPLAGSTNEKLFF
.	TRBV12-3/TRBV12-4	.	TRBJ1-5	18	TGTGCCTGCAGTTTGATACAGGGAGGTCGGGTTAGGAATCAGCCCCAGCATTTT	CACSLIQGGRVRNQPQHF
.	TRBV5-1	TRBD2	TRBJ2-1	18	TGCGCCAGCAGCCCGGGAGGGAGTAGCTCCTTGGGTTACAATGAGCAGTTCTTC	CASSPGGSSSLGYNEQFF
many	TRBV5-6	.	TRBJ2-5	16	TGTGCCAGCAGCTTGGTTGTAGAGTCCCCCGCGGGGACCCAGTACTTC	CASSLVVESPAGTQYF
.	TRBV2	TRBD1	TRBJ2-5	15	TGTGCCAGCACGGACAGGAGCCAAATTACGGAGACCCAGTACTTC	CASTDRSQITETQYF
few	TRBV20-1	.	TRBJ2-5	12	TGCAGCGGGACCTATCTCGGGGAGACCCAGTACTTC	CSGTYLGETQYF
.	TRBV20-1	.	TRBJ1-1	12	TGCAGTGCTCAAGACGGCGACAGTGAAGCTTTCTTT	CSAQDGDSEAFF
few	TRBV20-1	.	TRBJ1-2	11	TGCAGTGCTAGAAGGGGCTATGGCTACACCTTC	CSARRGYGYTF
.	TRBV27	.	TRBJ2-7	16	TGTGCCAGCAGTTTAGATGGGGTGGACGCCGTCTACGAGCAGTACTTC	CASSLDGVDAVYEQYF
.	TRBV18	.	TRBJ2-1	15	TGTGCCAGCTCCTGGGGGACTCCGACCTACAATGAGCAGTTCTTC	CASSWGTPTYNEQFF
.	TRBV7-6	.	TRBJ2-3	15	TGTGCCAGCAGCTTACCTGCAGGACCCACAGATACGCAGTATTTT	CASSLPAGPTDTQYF
.	TRBV20-1	TRBD1	TRBJ1-1	14	TGCAGTGCTAGGACAGGGGGCATGGACACTGAAGCTTTCTTT	CSARTGGMDTEAFF
few	TRBV5-1	TRBD2	TRBJ2-1	16	TGCGCCAGCAGCCTGCGGACTAGCGGAGATAACAATGAGCAGTTCTTC	CASSLRTSGDNNEQFF
few	TRBV9	.	TRBJ2-7	14	TGTGCCAGCAGCGTGGGGCATCTCTCCTACGAGCAGTACTTC	CASSVGHLSYEQYF
.	TRBV2	TRBD2	TRBJ2-1	14	TGTGCCAGCATACAGCGGGAGGGCCACAATGAGCAGTTCTTC	CASIQREGHNEQFF
few	TRBV19	TRBD1	TRBJ2-3	15	TGTGCCAGTTCAGACAGGGGCCTTAGCACAGATACGCAGTATTTT	CASSDRGLSTDTQYF
few	TRBV5-1	.	TRBJ2-7	14	TGCGCCAGCAGCTTGGGGCAAGGTGAAGGTGAGCAGTACTTC	CASSLGQGEGEQYF
few	TRBV7-3	.	TRBJ1-1	14	TGTGCCAGCAGCTTAAGCGGGGGTCGAGCTGAAGCTTTCTTT	CASSLSGGRAEAFF
many	TRBV3-1	.	TRBJ2-2	14	TGTGCCAGCAGCCAAACGTCAGGTCACGGGGAGCTGTTTTTT	CASSQTSGHGELFF
few	TRBV7-9	TRBD1	TRBJ1-2	12	TGTGCCAGCAGCTCACAGGGGTCTGGCTACACCTTC	CASSSQGSGYTF
.	TRBV5-4	.	TRBJ2-4	14	TGTGCCACGCACCCCGCCGGAGGAGCCAACATTCAGTACTTC	CATHPAGGANIQYF
.	TRBV5-1	TRBD2	TRBJ2-1	16	TGCGCCAGCAGCTTAGGTGGACTAGCGGGTCTCAATGAGCAGTTCTTC	CASSLGGLAGLNEQFF
.	TRBV14	TRBD1	TRBJ2-3	14	TGTGCCAGCAGCCTTGACAGGGCAACAGATACGCAGTATTTT	CASSLDRATDTQYF
few	TRBV15	.	TRBJ2-3	15	TGTGCCACCAGCAGAGCCCCCGGTCCCACAGATACGCAGTATTTT	CATSRAPGPTDTQYF
many	TRBV20-1	.	TRBJ1-5	13	TGCAGTGCTTGGCACAGGGAAAATCAGCCCCAGCATTTT	CSAWHRENQPQHF
.	TRBV10-1	.	TRBJ2-2	12	TGCGCCAGCACCTCAGGTTCCGGGGAGCTGTTTTTT	CASTSGSGELFF
few	TRBV2	TRBD1	TRBJ1-2	15	TGTGCCAGCAGTAGGCAACCCGGGACAGCCTATGGCTACACCTTC	CASSRQPGTAYGYTF
few	TRBV5-1	.	TRBJ2-3	14	TGCGCCACCTCTCCGGGCGAGCCGACAGATACGCAGTATTTT	CATSPGEPTDTQYF
.	TRBV3-1	TRBD1	TRBJ2-3	13	TGTGCCAGCAGGTCCGGGACAGGGACTACGCAGTATTTT	CASRSGTGTTQYF
few	TRBV4-2	.	TRBJ2-7	13	TGTGCCAGCAGCCAAGCCCTCTATATGGCGCAGTACTTC	CASSQALYMAQYF
few	TRBV29-1	TRBD1	TRBJ1-1	13	TGCAGCGGCCGACAGGGTAGGGGCACTGAAGCTTTCTTT	CSGRQGRGTEAFF
few	TRBV20-1	TRBD1	TRBJ1-1	15	TGCAGTGCTAGAGATGTCAGGGGGCTCAACACTGAAGCTTTCTTT	CSARDVRGLNTEAFF
few	TRBV10-2	.	TRBJ2-1	14	TGCGCCAGCAGGGGGGTAGCGAGCAGGAATGAGCAGTTCTTC	CASRGVASRNEQFF
few	TRBV4-3	.	TRBJ1-2	14	TGCGCCAGCAGCCAATCCCCGAGGCACTATGGCTACACCTTC	CASSQSPRHYGYTF
few	TRBV10-3	TRBD2	TRBJ2-3	17	TGTGCCATCAGTGAGACGCCTTTAGCGGGAGAACGGGGAGGGCAGTATTTT	CAISETPLAGERGGQYF
few	TRBV20-1	TRBD2	TRBJ2-2	15	TGCAGTGCCGGAACTAGCGGGAGCAACACCGGGGAGCTGTTTTTT	CSAGTSGSNTGELFF
few	TRBV7-2	.	TRBJ1-1	16	TGTGCCAGCAGCTCCCCGGAACTAGTGGGGAACACTGAAGCTTTCTTT	CASSSPELVGNTEAFF
.	TRBV19	TRBD2	TRBJ2-2	13	TGTGCCGCAGGGACTAGCGGGACCGGGGAGCTGTTTTTT	CAAGTSGTGELFF
.	TRBV20-1	TRBD2	TRBJ2-5	16	TGCAGTGCTAGTCGTCCTAGCGGTTCGTCACCGGGGACCCAGTACTTC	CSASRPSGSSPGTQYF
few	TRBV9	.	TRBJ2-7	15	TGTGCCAGCAGCAACATAGGGGGTGAGTCCTACGAGCAGTACTTC	CASSNIGGESYEQYF
few	TRBV28	.	TRBJ1-1	13	TGTGCCAGCAGACCGACTGAGAACACTGAAGCTTTCTTT	CASRPTENTEAFF
.	TRBV5-4	TRBD2	TRBJ2-5	16	TGTGCCAGCAGCTTGGCAGGACTAGCGGGAGCAGAGACCCAGTACTTC	CASSLAGLAGAETQYF
few	TRBV9	TRBD2	TRBJ2-7	14	TGTGCCAGCAGCGTAGATGGCCTAGCGGGAGTGCAGTACTTC	CASSVDGLAGVQYF
.	TRBV5-1	.	TRBJ2-6	15	TGCGCCAGCAGCTTGGTGGGGGCTGGGGCCAACGTCCTGACTTTC	CASSLVGAGANVLTF
once	TRBV4-2	TRBD2	TRBJ2-2	16	TGTGCCAGCAGCCAACTTTCGACTAGCAAAAAGGGGGAGCTGTTTTTT	CASSQLSTSKKGELFF